This TCR beta chain stems from a study of cytomegalovirus exposure and HLA in healthy donors. Study-wide results and caveats: Cytomegalovirus association was assigned to about 150 TCR beta chains. With high specificity and sensitivity, the classifier reportedly diagnosed cytomegalovirus status.

Comment on this clone: Its antigen remains unidentified.

In the PCR, 60 Vbeta and 13 Jbeta primers were used. Only in-frame clones appear in the TCRdb table, and some are missing; sequencing was by immunoSEQ multiplex PCR. Of 75,000 to 90,000 clones in the sample, around 70% are singletons; the top ten hold roughly 11%. This receptor was taken from a middle-aged woman in good health and CMV-seropositive. Sequencing was done on a sample of PBMCs.

The CDR3 coding sequence is TGCAGCGTTGGACTAGCGGGAGGAGGGTACGAGCAGTACTTC. The encoded protein is CSVGLAGGGYEQYF. The chain combines TRBV29-1 with TRBJ2-7; 13 bases agree with TRBD2. The CDR3 has 14 amino acids. Germline V gene lookup returns CDR1 SQVTM and CDR2 ANQGSEA. After removal of 4 bases from V and 4 bases from J, the junction contained 4 bases not matched to a gene.